The T cell receptor (beta chain) under discussion was sequenced for a study of Graves' ophthalmopathy and Graves' hyperthyroidism. Whole-study results and caveats: The model predicted progression of ophthalmopathy with a sensitivity of 60% to 71%, and its specificity was 72% to 80%. Among thyroid clonotypes expanded above 0.001 frequency, most also appeared in blood. Using a 13-signature model, the authors split ophthalmopathy from stable hyperthyroidism, with 87.88% sensitivity and 81.08% specificity.

Germline V gene sequence: CDR1 SGHNT, CDR2 YYREEE (reference sequence). The CDR3 extends over 13 amino acids. The V end lost 4 bases, the J end lost 8 bases, and 15 bases lay between the germline ends. With respect to this clonotype: Its specificity is not known. Just one base apart from a much larger clone, this may be a read error.

Certain patients, namely those with other autoimmune diseases, uncontrolled infections, pregnancy or lactation, were excluded. RNA transcripts were the template, and TCR beta CDR3 regions were amplified from them. Following a first-round RT-PCR that used HTBI primers, a second-round multiplex PCR was carried out. TCRdb re-called the multiplex PCR reads with MiXCR, one entry per CDR3 protein. The top ten hold approximately 4.1% of the sample, which has 500,000 to 600,000 distinct CDR3 sequences, just under 40% seen once. This TCR was recovered from an adult man with Graves' hyperthyroidism. Sequencing input: peripheral blood or thyroid tissue (not recorded which). The chain links TRBV5-4 to TRBJ1-2; D possibly corresponds to TRBD1 (5 bases). The CDR3 DNA reads TGTGCCAGCAGCCTTAGTCTGTGGGACGGCTACACCTTC. This encodes CASSLSLWDGYTF.